The entry below gives a single T cell receptor beta chain sequence along with its context. Its target is not known. TCRdb's table, derived via immunoSEQ multiplex PCR, lists solely in-frame clones and lacks some. The table shows approximately 840,000 clones, with 90% to 98% occurring only once. Positively selected for CCR7, the CD45RO-negative cells used as naive CD8 cells excluded terminally differentiated effector memory CD45RA+ cells. The sample belongs to a study of shared clonotypes between healthy human individuals. Study findings and constraints: Generation of non-shared clonotypes was less probable than generation of clonotypes shared by all four donors.

The material sequenced was naive CD8+ T cells sorted from blood. The sequence was obtained from a man younger than 40 in good health.

CDR3 DNA sequence: TGTGCCAGCAGCCAAGAGGTTGGGGCCAACGTCCTGACTTTC. Residues: CASSQEVGANVLTF. V gene TRBV14 combines with J gene TRBJ2-6; D is undetermined. The V gene's germline CDR1 is SGHDN and CDR2 FVKESK. The CDR3 spans 14 residues. V lost 0 bases and J 3 bases, leaving 3 bases between the germline ends.